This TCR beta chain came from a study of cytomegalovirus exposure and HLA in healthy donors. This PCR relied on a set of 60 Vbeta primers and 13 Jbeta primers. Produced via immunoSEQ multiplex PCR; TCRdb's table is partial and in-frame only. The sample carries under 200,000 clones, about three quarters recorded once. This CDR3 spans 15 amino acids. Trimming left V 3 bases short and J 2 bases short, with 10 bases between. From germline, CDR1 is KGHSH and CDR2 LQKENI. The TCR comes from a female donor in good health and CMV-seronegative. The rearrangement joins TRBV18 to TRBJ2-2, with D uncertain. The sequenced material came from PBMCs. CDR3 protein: CASSPTGPNTGELFF. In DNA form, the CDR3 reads TGTGCCAGCTCACCCACGGGTCCCAACACCGGGGAGCTGTTTTTT.